This T cell receptor beta chain was captured by sequencing in a study of blood T cell repertoires in COVID-19. Background on the study: Sites across the United States, Italy and Spain contributed samples from acute and convalescent COVID-19. Sample material is recorded as cDNA or gDNA derived from T cells, B-cell-depleted T cells, or PBMCs.

Sequencing used immunoSEQ multiplex PCR; TCRdb keeps in-frame clones, though not all of them. Found here are fewer than 300,000 clones, approximately 85% of them singletons; the top ten hold roughly 0.87%. Per germline, CDR1 SGHNT and CDR2 YYREEE (reference sequence). CDR3 length equals 15 residues. V lost 4 bases, J lost 6 bases, and 7 bases stayed unmatched. Sequenced input: peripheral blood. The receptor was isolated from a human donor with COVID-19, enrolled during active disease. The donor label of this sample is uncertain. The chain links TRBV5-4 to TRBJ1-6; TRBD1 matches 7 bases. The CDR3 sequence: CASSGRQGGNSPLHF. The CDR3 DNA follows: TGTGCCAGCAGCGGTCGACAGGGAGGTAATTCACCCCTCCACTTT.